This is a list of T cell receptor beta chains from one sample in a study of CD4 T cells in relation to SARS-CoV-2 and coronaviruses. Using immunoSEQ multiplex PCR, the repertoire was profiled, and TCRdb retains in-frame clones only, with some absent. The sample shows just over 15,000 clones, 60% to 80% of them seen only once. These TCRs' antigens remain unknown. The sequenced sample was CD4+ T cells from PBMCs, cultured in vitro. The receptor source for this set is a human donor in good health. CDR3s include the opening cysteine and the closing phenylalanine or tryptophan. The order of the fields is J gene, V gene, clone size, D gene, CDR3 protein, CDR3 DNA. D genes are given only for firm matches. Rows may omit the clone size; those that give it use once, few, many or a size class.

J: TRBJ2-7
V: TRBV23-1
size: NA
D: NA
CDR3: CASSQPLSSYEQYF
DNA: TGCGCCAGCAGTCAACCCCTAAGCTCCTACGAGCAGTACTTC

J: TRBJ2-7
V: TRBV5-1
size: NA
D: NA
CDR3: CASSPNPTDSYEQYF
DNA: TGCGCCAGCAGCCCTAACCCGACAGATTCCTACGAGCAGTACTTC

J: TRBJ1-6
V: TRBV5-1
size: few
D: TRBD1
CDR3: CASSLGQGGGSPLHF
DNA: TGCGCCAGCAGCTTGGGACAGGGGGGTGGTTCACCCCTCCACTTT

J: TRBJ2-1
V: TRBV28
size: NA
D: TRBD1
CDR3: CASSLRDRYNNEQFF
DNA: TGTGCCAGCAGTCTCCGGGACAGGTACAACAATGAGCAGTTCTTC

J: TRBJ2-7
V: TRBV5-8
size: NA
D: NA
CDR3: CASSLDTGYGGEQYF
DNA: TGTGCCAGCAGCTTGGATACAGGGTACGGGGGCGAGCAGTACTTC

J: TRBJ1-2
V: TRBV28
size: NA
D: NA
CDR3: CASWGSGYGYTF
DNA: TGTGCCAGCTGGGGGTCGGGCTATGGCTACACCTTC

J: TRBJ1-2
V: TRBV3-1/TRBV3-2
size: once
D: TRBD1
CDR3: CASSQEGRGQGGYTF
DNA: TGTGCCAGCAGCCAAGAGGGCAGGGGGCAAGGCGGCTACACCTTC

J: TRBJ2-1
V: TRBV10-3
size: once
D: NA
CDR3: CAISGPGSVPNEQFF
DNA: TGTGCCATCAGTGGCCCCGGGAGCGTTCCCAATGAGCAGTTCTTC

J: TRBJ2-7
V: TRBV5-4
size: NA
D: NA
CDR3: CASSLSGHEQYF
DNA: TGTGCCAGCAGCTTGAGCGGCCACGAGCAGTACTTC

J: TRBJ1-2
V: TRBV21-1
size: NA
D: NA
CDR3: CASSSVSGTGPNYGYTF
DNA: TGTGCCAGCAGCTCAGTTTCCGGGACAGGCCCTAACTATGGCTACACCTTC

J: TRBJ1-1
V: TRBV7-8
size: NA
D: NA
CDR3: CASSLPKGRVNTEAFF
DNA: TGTGCCAGCAGCTTACCGAAGGGCAGGGTGAACACTGAAGCTTTCTTT

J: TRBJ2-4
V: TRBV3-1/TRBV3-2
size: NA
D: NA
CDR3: CASSQDRVQNIQYF
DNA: TGTGCCAGCAGCCAAGACAGGGTCCAAAACATTCAGTACTTC

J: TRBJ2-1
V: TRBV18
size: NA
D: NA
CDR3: CASSPPGIGSEKQFF
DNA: TGTGCCAGCTCACCACCGGGTATCGGGAGCGAGAAGCAGTTCTTC

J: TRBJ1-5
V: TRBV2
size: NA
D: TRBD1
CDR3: CASTPDRGFRKTENQPQHF
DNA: TGTGCCAGCACACCCGACAGGGGGTTCCGCAAAACAGAAAATCAGCCCCAGCATTTT